Sequencing of this T cell receptor (beta chain) was carried out in a study of CD8+ T cells in alopecia areata. The sample's treatment: oral pan-JAK inhibitor, 5-10 mg twice daily. Researchers took lesional scalp punch biopsies and peripheral blood from people who were alopecia areata patients. CDR1 SGHTA and CDR2 FQGNSA come from the germline V gene. The CDR3 sequence is 16 residues long. After removal of 1 base from V and 1 base from J, the junction contained 1 base not matched to a gene. It was cDNA, reverse transcribed from extracted RNA, that served as the sequencing template. Data came from immunoSEQ multiplex PCR; TCRdb stores just in-frame clones and leaves some out. In the table there are around 12,000 clones, 65% to 70% of which are singletons.

The sample here was skin, taken at week 4, from a patient treated with tofacitinib. The sequence was obtained from a human donor with alopecia areata. The gene calls are TRBV7-2 and TRBJ2-3; TRBD1 agrees at 11 bases. This CDR3 is CASSLGTGGGTDTQYF. The DNA for the CDR3 is TGTGCCAGCAGCTTAGGGACAGGGGGCGGCACAGATACGCAGTATTTT.